These 17 T cell receptor beta chains were sequenced from one sample in a study of blood T cell repertoires in COVID-19 (TCRdb year 2020). Libraries were built with the immunoSEQ multiplex PCR assay. TCRdb provides this immuneACCESS table in a form limited to in-frame rearrangements. Some clones are lacking; in checked studies, under half of them reflect an unresolved V gene, and why the rest are absent is not known. The sample records roughly 250,000 clones, approximately 86% of which are singletons. The ten top clones hold 2.6% of the sample. The sequenced sample consisted of PBMCs or T cells enriched from blood (not recorded which). All receptors come from a woman aged 30 to 39 with acute COVID-19.

The V call is TRBV29-1, the J call TRBJ1-1, with TRBD1 matching over 8 bases. The V gene end was trimmed by 1 base and the J gene end by 6 bases; junction bases not matched to a gene: 4. Per the germline V gene, CDR1 is SQVTM and CDR2 is ANQGSEA. The CDR3 extends over 13 amino acids. CDR3 protein: CSVEVDRGSEAFF. As DNA, the CDR3 is TGCAGCGTTGAAGTTGACAGGGGCTCTGAAGCTTTCTTT.

V usage is TRBV19 and J usage is TRBJ2-3, with a tentative D call TRBD2 (5 bases). Trimming took 3 bases from V and 0 from J, leaving 7 bases between them. In germline, CDR1 is LNHDA, CDR2 SQIVND (reference sequence). The CDR3 runs 14 residues. This chain's CDR3 is CASSIRTSTDTQYF. DNA of the CDR3: TGTGCCAGTAGTATCCGGACTAGCACAGATACGCAGTATTTT.

The chain couples TRBV5-4 to TRBJ1-2; TRBD1 agrees at 10 bases. The ends lost 4 bases at V and 4 bases at J; junction bases unmatched: 4. This CDR3 comprises 14 residues. Per germline, CDR1 SGHNT and CDR2 YYREEE (reference sequence). CDR3: CASSPGQGTYGYTF. The CDR3 DNA is TGTGCCAGCAGCCCGGGACAGGGGACCTATGGCTACACCTTC.

This sequence joins TRBV6-1 and TRBJ1-6; D is uncertain. This CDR3 contains 15 residues. Deletions cut 3 bases from V and 7 bases from J, with 13 bases between. The germline gives CDR1 MNHNS, CDR2 SASEGT. In DNA form, the CDR3 reads TGTGCCAGCAGTGACGGCGACCCCGGGAATTCACCCCTCCACTTT. This codes for CASSDGDPGNSPLHF.

The gene calls are TRBV9 and TRBJ1-3; no clear D gene. The germline V gene encodes CDR1 SGDLS and CDR2 YYNGEE. The ends were cut back, 0 bases at V and 4 bases at J, with 20 bases in the middle. CDR3 length: 18 amino acids. The CDR3 DNA reads TGTGCCAGCAGCGTAGCCCCCGCGGGCGCCCCAGCGGGAAACACCATATATTTT. Translating it yields CASSVAPAGAPAGNTIYF.

The chain links TRBV10-1 to TRBJ2-2; TRBD1 aligns across 7 bases. The germline V gene has CDR1 WNHNN and CDR2 SYGVQD (reference sequence). Trimming took 6 bases from V and 5 from J; bases not matched to a gene: 3. CDR3 length: 13 amino acids. The CDR3 region has the DNA TGCGCCAGCAGGCCGACAGGGACCGGGGAGCTGTTTTTT. It codes for CASRPTGTGELFF.

The chain recombines TRBV4-3 with TRBJ1-2, with D unclear. CDR1 is LGHNA and CDR2 is YSLEER in the germline V gene. The CDR3 runs to 15 residues. Trimming took 0 bases from V and 4 from J, leaving 12 bases between them. The CDR3 region is CASSQDPGSVYGYTF. CDR3 DNA sequence: TGCGCCAGCAGCCAAGATCCCGGGTCGGTCTATGGCTACACCTTC.

The CDR3, as DNA: TGTGCCAGCAGGCCTGTAAGCGGGGGGTTGTCCTACGAGCAGTACTTC. It encodes CASRPVSGGLSYEQYF. V and J are TRBV11-2 and TRBJ2-7, with 9 bases fitting TRBD2. This CDR3 has 16 amino acids. Trimming took 6 bases from V and 1 from J; bases not matched to a gene: 10. Germline assignment: CDR1 SGHAT and CDR2 FQNNGV.

This clone appeared a single time. This chain joins TRBV28 and TRBJ1-2; D uncertain. Between the trimmed V and J ends, which lost 7 bases and 1 base, there was a span of 7 bases. CDR1 and CDR2 from the germline V gene are MDHEN and SYDVKM. The CDR3 totals 12 residues. The chain's CDR3 is CASNGLNYGYTF. The CDR3 DNA follows: TGTGCCAGCAATGGACTTAACTATGGCTACACCTTC.

In DNA, the CDR3 is TGTGCCTGGAGTGCCCCACCACTAGCGGAGGGCTACGAGCAGTACTTC. The encoded protein is CAWSAPPLAEGYEQYF. This chain links TRBV30 with TRBJ2-7; TRBD2 matches 8 bases. The CDR3 has 16 residues. From germline, CDR1 is GTSNPN and CDR2 SVGIG (reference sequence). The V and J ends lost 1 base and 3 bases, in that order; junction bases with no gene match: 11.

A single count supports this clone. The chain employs TRBV13 and TRBJ2-5; 10 positions match TRBD2. J was trimmed by 5 bases and V by 3 bases; bases with no gene match: 9. The CDR3 runs 16 residues. The V gene's germline CDR1 is PRHDT and CDR2 FYEKMQ (reference sequence). The CDR3 loop reads CASSFPYTSGEETQYF. The CDR3, as DNA: TGTGCCAGCAGCTTCCCCTATACTAGCGGGGAGGAGACCCAGTACTTC.

V is TRBV30 and J is TRBJ2-3, with TRBD2 matching over 9 bases. CDR3 length: 15 residues. The J segment lost 6 bases and the V segment lost 0 bases, leaving 7 bases of the junction unmatched. CDR1 and CDR2 (germline): GTSNPN, SVGIG (reference sequence). The CDR3 DNA follows: TGTGCCTGGAGTGTAGGCGGGGGGGCATCTGATACGCAGTATTTT. This translates into CAWSVGGGASDTQYF. The complete variable domain, with remaining parts taken from reference TRBV30 and TRBJ2-3, reads SQTIHQWPATLVQPVGSPLSLECTVEGTSNPNLYWYRQAAGRGLQLLFYSVGIGQISSEVPQNLSASRPQDRQFILSSKKLLLSDSGFYLCAWSVGGGASDTQYFGPGTRLTVL.

J is TRBJ1-1 and V is TRBV4-1; D gene unclear. This CDR3 is built from 15 residues. CDR1 is MGHRA and CDR2 is YSYEKL in the germline V gene. V dropped 3 bases and J dropped 6 bases, with 17 bases sitting between them. The CDR3 protein is CASSHVGDGNAEAFF. CDR3 nucleotides: TGCGCCAGCAGCCATGTCGGGGATGGCAACGCTGAAGCTTTCTTT.

The V call is TRBV27, the J call TRBJ1-5; D gene uncertain. Germline V gene sequence: CDR1 MNHEY, CDR2 SMNVEV (reference sequence). Trimming stripped 4 bases from V and 4 bases from J, with 5 bases between. This CDR3 region has 12 residues. The CDR3 protein is CASSSLNQPQHF. CDR3 DNA: TGTGCCAGCAGTTCCCTAAATCAGCCCCAGCATTTT.

J is TRBJ1-2 and V is TRBV9, with 8 bases aligning to TRBD1. This CDR3 is 14 amino acids long. Trimming cost V 0 bases and J 8 bases; bases outside gene matches: 6. In germline, CDR1 is SGDLS, CDR2 YYNGEE. The CDR3 nucleotides read TGTGCCAGCAGCGTAGGGGACAGGCGGTACGGCTACACCTTC. Its protein product is CASSVGDRRYGYTF.

CDR3 bases: TGTGCCAGCAGTTACACCGGGGTGGACACCGGGGAGCTGTTTTTT. Encoded protein: CASSYTGVDTGELFF. This chain links TRBV6-5 with TRBJ2-2, with D perhaps TRBD2 (5 bases). Trimming took off 2 bases at V and 3 bases at J, with 10 bases between the two ends. From germline, CDR1 is MNHEY and CDR2 SVGAGI. This CDR3 has 15 amino acids.

The genes are TRBV6-6 and TRBJ1-4, with D unresolved. The V gene's germline CDR1 is MNHNY and CDR2 SVGAGI (reference sequence). Trimming removed 1 base from V and 7 bases from J, with 10 bases in between. The CDR3 extends over 14 amino acids. CDR3 amino acids: CASSYYWQVEKLFF. CDR3 in DNA: TGTGCCAGCAGTTACTATTGGCAGGTTGAAAAACTGTTTTTT.